These 8 T cell receptor beta chains share one sample of origin, sequenced in a study of blood T cells in healthy people across ages. Combining a sample-barcoded 5' primer with a J-beta primer mix, a second PCR ran for about 7 to 11 cycles. TCRdb re-derived calls from the 5' RACE reads in MiXCR, one entry per CDR3 protein. Counted here are around 1,700,000 distinct CDR3 sequences, about 28% occurring once; the ten biggest clones make up approximately 7.7%. The source material was blood. These receptors were obtained from a woman in her twenties or thirties in good health.

The V call is TRBV7-2, the J call TRBJ2-7, with D possibly TRBD2 on 6 matching bases. V was trimmed by 8 bases and J by 7 bases, leaving 24 bases between them. Germline CDR1 reads SGHTA; CDR2 reads FQGNSA. This CDR3 comprises 15 residues. The CDR3 DNA is TGTGCCAGCCGAATTAATAGACTAGTCAACAATGAGCAGTACTTC. This encodes CASRINRLVNNEQYF.

The rearrangement joins TRBV20-1 to TRBJ2-4, with 8 bases that match TRBD2. This CDR3 is 16 amino acids long. The V and J ends lost 1 base and 3 bases, in that order; junction bases with no gene match: 8. In germline, CDR1 is DFQATT, CDR2 SNEGSKA (reference sequence). The CDR3 sequence: CSARVAGGRVKNIQYF. CDR3 coding DNA: TGCAGTGCTAGAGTTGCGGGGGGTCGCGTCAAAAACATTCAGTACTTC.

This chain links TRBV5-1 with TRBJ2-7; the D call may be TRBD1 or TRBD2 (6 bases each). The CDR3 covers 16 residues. CDR1 SGHRS and CDR2 YFSETQ come from the germline V gene. The V end lost 4 bases, the J end lost 7 bases, and 24 bases lay between the germline ends. CDR3 protein: CASSAPGATPHNEQYF. CDR3 DNA sequence: TGCGCCAGCAGCGCACCGGGGGCCACTCCCCACAATGAGCAGTACTTC. The variable domain in full, completed from reference TRBV5-1 and TRBJ2-7, reads KAGVTQTPRYLIKTRGQQVTLSCSPISGHRSVSWYQQTPGQGLQFLFEYFSETQRNKGNFPGRFSGRQFSNSRSEMNVSTLELGDSALYLCASSAPGATPHNEQYFGPGTRLTVT.

The chain has TRBV7-9 and TRBJ2-1; D could derive from TRBD1 or TRBD2 (5 bases each). Per the germline V gene, CDR1 is SEHNR and CDR2 is FQNEAQ (reference sequence). Trimming stripped 8 bases from V and 0 bases from J, with 17 bases between. The CDR3 is made up of 16 amino acids. CDR3 protein: CASLLGTFFSYNEQFF. The CDR3 DNA follows: TGTGCCAGCCTTCTCGGGACCTTTTTCTCCTACAATGAGCAGTTCTTC. Looking up the rest from reference TRBV7-9 and TRBJ2-1 gives the full variable domain: DTGVSQNPRHKITKRGQNVTFRCDPISEHNRLYWYRQTLGQGPEFLTYFQNEAQLEKSRLLSDRFSAERPKGSFSTLEIQRTEQGDSAMYLCASLLGTFFSYNEQFFGPGTRLTVL.

This chain links TRBV5-1 with TRBJ2-1; possibly TRBD2 for D (6 bases). This CDR3 is 14 amino acids long. Trimming took off 3 bases at V and 4 bases at J, with 11 bases between the two ends. Germline CDR1 reads SGHRS; CDR2 reads YFSETQ. The chain's CDR3 is CASSCLAPYNEQFF. The DNA of the CDR3 is TGCGCCAGCAGCTGCCTAGCGCCTTACAATGAGCAGTTCTTC.

With regard to this clonotype: This could be a read error, since a much larger clone is one nucleotide away. The chain carries TRBV20-1 and TRBJ2-1, with TRBD2 matching over 8 bases. Germline V gene lookup returns CDR1 DFQATT and CDR2 SNEGSKA (reference sequence). The CDR3 extends over 15 amino acids. CDR3 nucleotide sequence: TGCAGTGTTAGAGTGGGTAGCGGGGAGAACAATGAGCAGTTCTTC. It translates to CSVRVGSGENNEQFF.

Of note for this clonotype: This may be a read error, as it is one base from a much larger clone. This chain's CDR3 is CAGSWGQGARNEQFF. CDR3 coding DNA: TGTGCCGGCAGCTGGGGACAGGGGGCTCGAAATGAGCAGTTCTTC. The chain has TRBV7-9 and TRBJ2-1, with 12 positions matching TRBD1. The CDR3 sequence is 15 residues long. From germline, CDR1 is SEHNR and CDR2 FQNEAQ (reference sequence).

This clonotype was counted between two and nine times. The chain joins TRBV20-1 to TRBJ1-1; D is uncertain. V was clipped by 2 bases and J by 8 bases, with 6 bases between them. This CDR3 spans 10 amino acids. Germline values: CDR1 DFQATT, CDR2 SNEGSKA (reference sequence). The CDR3 coding sequence is TGCAGTGCTAGAAGGTCAGAAGCTTTCTTT. Its protein product is CSARRSEAFF.